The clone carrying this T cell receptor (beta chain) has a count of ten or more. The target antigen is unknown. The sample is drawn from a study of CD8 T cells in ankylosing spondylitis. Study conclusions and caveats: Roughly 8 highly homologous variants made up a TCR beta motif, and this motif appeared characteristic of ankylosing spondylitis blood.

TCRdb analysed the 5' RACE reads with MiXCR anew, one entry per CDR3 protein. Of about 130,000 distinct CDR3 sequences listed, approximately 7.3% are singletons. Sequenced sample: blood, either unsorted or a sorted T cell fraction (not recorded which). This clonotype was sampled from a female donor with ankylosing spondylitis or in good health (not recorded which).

The CDR3 reads CASTRVTSGNTIYF. CDR3 nucleotides: TGTGCCAGCACCCGCGTTACCTCTGGAAACACCATATATTTT. The chain has TRBV28 and TRBJ1-3; D is uncertain. The CDR3 contains 14 residues. Germline V gene lookup returns CDR1 MDHEN and CDR2 SYDVKM. V dropped 7 bases and J dropped 0 bases, with 10 bases sitting between them.